The clone carrying this T cell receptor (beta chain) was seen once. Antigen specificity is unknown. Repertoires were generated with immunoSEQ multiplex PCR, while TCRdb's copy carries only in-frame clones and drops some. The repertoire includes about 56,000 clones, 85% of them detected once, and about 15% sits in the top ten. Regarding time point: pretreatment peripheral blood. This sample was taken from a study of PD-L1 blockade in urothelial cancer. Study overall: Blood was subjected to analysis at 3 weeks (second dose) and 6 weeks following treatment start.

Broader study findings: Pretreatment clonality of the blood TCR repertoire below the median was predictive of superior survival.

The source was PBMCs, collected around atezolizumab (anti-PD-L1) treatment. The clonotype originates from a man in his 70s with urothelial cancer.

CDR3 in amino acids: CASSLGGNRYAYF. DNA for the CDR3: TGCGCCAGCAGTCTGGGAGGAAACAGATACGCGTATTTT. The V call is TRBV10-2, the J call TRBJ2-3; the D gene is possibly TRBD2 (6 bases). Trimming shortened V by 5 bases and J by 14 bases, and 20 bases separated the two germline ends. Germline CDR1 is WSHSY and CDR2 is SAAADI. The CDR3 is 13 residues long.